These 23 T cell receptor beta chains were sequenced from one sample in a study of blood T cell repertoires in COVID-19. Profiled with immunoSEQ multiplex PCR; TCRdb holds only in-frame clones, not every one. The sample holds around 130,000 clones; over 75% are singletons and the top ten take around 2.9%. The sequencing input was peripheral blood. The receptor source for this set is a man aged 50-60 years with acute or convalescent COVID-19.

This clone was counted a few times. V is TRBV25-1 and J is TRBJ2-1, with 12 bases fitting TRBD2. CDR1 and CDR2 from the germline V gene are MGHDK and SYGVNS. V lost 8 bases, J lost 6 bases, and 8 bases stayed unmatched. The CDR3 is 15 residues long. CDR3 sequence (DNA): TGTGCCAGCGACGTTACTAGCGGGAGGAGCAATGAGCAGTTCTTC. Its translation is CASDVTSGRSNEQFF. Full variable domain (missing parts from reference TRBV25-1 and TRBJ2-1): EADIYQTPRYLVIGTGKKITLECSQTMGHDKMYWYQQDPGMELHLIHYSYGVNSTEKGDLSSESTVSRIRTEHFPLTLESARPSHTSQYLCASDVTSGRSNEQFFGPGTRLTVL.

This chain joins TRBV19 and TRBJ1-1, with D uncertain. Germline values: CDR1 LNHDA, CDR2 SQIVND (reference sequence). Trimming pared 4 bases from V and 0 bases from J, leaving 6 bases between. The CDR3 covers 13 residues. In nucleotides, the CDR3 is TGTGCCAGTAGTAGCAGGTTGAACACTGAAGCTTTCTTT. Translating gives CASSSRLNTEAFF.

This rearrangement joins TRBV10-1 to TRBJ1-1; the D gene is possibly TRBD1 (6 bases). V dropped 6 bases and J dropped 6 bases, with 17 bases sitting between them. This CDR3 comprises 14 residues. Per the germline V gene, CDR1 is WNHNN and CDR2 is SYGVQD (reference sequence). CDR3 bases: TGCGCCAGCAGCGGGGACACTAGAAGGGCTGAAGCTTTCTTT. Residues: CASSGDTRRAEAFF.

J is TRBJ2-5 and V is TRBV4-2; 9 nucleotides align to TRBD2. Per germline, CDR1 LGHNA and CDR2 YNFKEQ. The CDR3 is 18 amino acids. J lost 4 bases, V lost 4 bases, and 16 bases had no gene match. CDR3: CASSRAIAGVVNPETQYF. The CDR3 DNA follows: TGTGCCAGCAGCCGAGCGATAGCGGGAGTAGTCAATCCAGAGACCCAGTACTTC.

V is TRBV7-3 and J is TRBJ2-7; perhaps TRBD1 as D (6 bases). Trimming removed 5 bases at V and 3 bases at J, with 17 bases between. The CDR3 contains 15 residues. In germline, CDR1 is SGHTA, CDR2 FQGTGA. In DNA form, the CDR3 reads TGTGCCAGCAGCCCCAACAGGGAACCCTACTACGAGCAGTACTTC. It is translated as CASSPNREPYYEQYF.

The chain combines TRBV11-2 with TRBJ1-1, with D unclear. Trimming shortened V by 2 bases and J by 4 bases, and 5 bases separated the two germline ends. The germline V gene has CDR1 SGHAT and CDR2 FQNNGV. The CDR3 covers 12 residues. CDR3 in amino acids: CASSLHVTEAFF. DNA for the CDR3: TGTGCCAGCAGCTTACATGTCACTGAAGCTTTCTTT.

This chain connects TRBV12-3 or TRBV12-4 to TRBJ1-2, with 7 nucleotides matching TRBD1. The CDR3 has 12 amino acids. V trimming: 11 bases; J trimming: 0 bases; junction bases outside the gene matches: 3. CDR3 coding DNA: TGTGCCGACAGGGCTTCTAACTATGGCTACACCTTC. Its translation: CADRASNYGYTF.

The V call is TRBV19, the J call TRBJ2-7, with TRBD2 matching 12 bases. V shed 5 bases, J shed 3 bases, and the junction held 2 bases outside the gene matches. Germline CDR1 reads LNHDA; CDR2 reads SQIVND (reference sequence). This CDR3 region has 14 residues. Here the CDR3 reads CASSWTSGDYEQYF. CDR3 nucleotide sequence: TGTGCCAGTAGTTGGACTAGCGGGGACTACGAGCAGTACTTC.

CDR3 region: CASSARALGSGNTIYF. CDR3 DNA sequence: TGCGCCAGCAGCGCCAGGGCGTTAGGCTCTGGAAACACCATATATTTT. The J gene is TRBJ1-3, the V gene TRBV5-1; D might be TRBD1 (5 bases). The CDR3 sequence is 16 residues long. Trimming cost V 4 bases and J 0 bases, with 14 bases left between them. Germline lookup yields CDR1 SGHRS and CDR2 YFSETQ.

This clone was seen more than once but under ten times. The J gene is TRBJ1-1, the V gene TRBV10-3; 7 bases line up with TRBD1. V lost 5 bases to trimming and J lost 3 bases; unmatched junction nucleotides: 6. The germline CDR1 and CDR2 sequences are ENHRY and SYGVKD. There are 14 residues in the CDR3. The CDR3 loop reads CAISQGEWDTEAFF. The CDR3 DNA sequence: TGTGCCATCAGTCAGGGGGAGTGGGACACTGAAGCTTTCTTT.

A note on this clone: At one of its ends the junction is not consistent with the germline gene, which may arise from a read error. The V gene is TRBV24-1, the J gene TRBJ2-2; D is unresolved. The CDR3 sequence is 12 residues long. CDR1 KGHDR and CDR2 SFDVKD come from the germline V gene. The DNA of the CDR3 is TGTGCCACCGGTGACGGTCTCGGGGAGCTGTTTTTT. Translation: CATGDGLGELFF.

The chain recombines TRBV7-3 with TRBJ1-1, with 9 bases that match TRBD1. The V gene's germline CDR1 is SGHTA and CDR2 FQGTGA. This CDR3 region has 14 residues. V was clipped by 4 bases and J by 4 bases; unmatched bases: 4. In nucleotides, the CDR3 is TGTGCCAGCAGCTCCGGGACAGGGTCCACTGAAGCTTTCTTT. Amino acids: CASSSGTGSTEAFF.

In regard to this clone: One end of the junction varies from germline; a read error may be responsible. Other DNA sequences in this sample translate to the same CDR3. V is TRBV11-2 and J is TRBJ2-5; 7 nucleotides align to TRBD1. The length of the CDR3 is 13 residues. The germline gives CDR1 SGHAT, CDR2 FQNNGV. The CDR3: CASSKDREETQYF. CDR3 in DNA: TGTGCTAGCAGCAAAGACAGGGAAGAGACCCAGTACTTC. Variable domain in full (rest from reference TRBV11-2 and TRBJ2-5): EAGVAQSPRYKIIEKRQSVAFWCNPISGHATLYWYQQILGQGPKLLIQFQNNGVVDDSQLPKDRFSAERLKGVDSTLKIQPAKLEDSAVYLCASSKDREETQYFGPGTRLLVL.

The rearrangement uses TRBV10-1 and TRBJ2-1, with TRBD2 as a possible D gene (6 bases). Germline V gene sequence: CDR1 WNHNN, CDR2 SYGVQD (reference sequence). The CDR3 has 12 amino acids. CDR3 in amino acids: CYRGGNYNEQFF. As DNA, the CDR3 is TGCTACCGTGGGGGGAACTACAATGAGCAGTTCTTC.

The rearrangement joins TRBV11-2 to TRBJ1-4, with D possibly being TRBD1 (5 bases). Trimming removed 3 bases at V and 0 bases at J, with 8 bases between. This CDR3 has 15 amino acids. CDR1 and CDR2 (germline): SGHAT, FQNNGV. Here the CDR3 reads CASSFGGTTNEKLFF. Here the CDR3 DNA reads TGTGCCAGCAGCTTCGGGGGAACAACTAATGAAAAACTGTTTTTT. Drawing the rest from reference TRBV11-2 and TRBJ1-4, the complete variable domain is EAGVAQSPRYKIIEKRQSVAFWCNPISGHATLYWYQQILGQGPKLLIQFQNNGVVDDSQLPKDRFSAERLKGVDSTLKIQPAKLEDSAVYLCASSFGGTTNEKLFFGSGTQLSVL.

This clone was counted ten times or more. This chain joins TRBV21-1 and TRBJ2-4; the table names TRBD2, a call not compared with the DNA. TRBV21-1 is flagged as a pseudogene. This CDR3 is 15 amino acids long. The CDR3: CASAKRRGTKNIQYF. The CDR3 DNA follows: TGTGCCAGCGCCAAGCGGCGGGGAACCAAAAACATTCAGTACTTC.

This rearrangement joins TRBV5-4 to TRBJ2-7, with 10 bases matching TRBD2. The CDR3 runs 15 residues. Trimming cost V 3 bases and J 7 bases; bases outside gene matches: 10. Germline V gene data show CDR1 as SGHNT and CDR2 as YYREEE (reference sequence). The CDR3 nucleotides are TGTGCCAGCAGCTCTGGGAGCGGGAGGGTTGGGGAGCAGTACTTC. This translates into CASSSGSGRVGEQYF.

The gene calls are TRBV5-1 and TRBJ2-1, with TRBD1 as a possible D gene (5 bases). Trimming took 3 bases from V and 0 from J, leaving 13 bases between them. Germline V gene lookup returns CDR1 SGHRS and CDR2 YFSETQ. The CDR3 contains 16 residues. The CDR3 sequence: CASSWGWRSSYNEQFF. The DNA for the CDR3 is TGCGCCAGCAGCTGGGGCTGGCGGAGCTCCTACAATGAGCAGTTCTTC.

In its sample, this clone was seen once. This chain links TRBV18 with TRBJ2-7, with D perhaps matching TRBD1 (6 bases). CDR3 size: 15 residues. CDR1 and CDR2 from the germline V gene are KGHSH and LQKENI. V was clipped by 0 bases and J by 5 bases, with 14 bases between them. The DNA for the CDR3 is TGTGCCAGCTCACCACCGAGACCAGGGGACGACGAGCAGTACTTC. Protein product: CASSPPRPGDDEQYF.

The V gene is TRBV7-8, the J gene TRBJ2-7; D gene ambiguous. V lost 1 base and J lost 7, with 14 bases in between. CDR1 SGHVS and CDR2 FQNEAQ come from the germline V gene. The CDR3 spans 14 residues. The CDR3, as DNA: TGTGCCAGCAGCTTAGAGGAGTCTTACGGAGAGCAGTACTTC. It encodes CASSLEESYGEQYF.

V and J are TRBV30 and TRBJ2-7, with D possibly matching TRBD1 (7 bases). Trimming left V 1 base short and J 5 bases short, with 12 bases between. This CDR3 region has 13 residues. The V gene's germline CDR1 is GTSNPN and CDR2 SVGIG (reference sequence). The CDR3 DNA sequence: TGTGCCTGGAGTGCCCCCAGGGGGGACGAGCAGTACTTC. Translation: CAWSAPRGDEQYF. Full variable domain (remainder filled in from reference TRBV30 and TRBJ2-7): SQTIHQWPATLVQPVGSPLSLECTVEGTSNPNLYWYRQAAGRGLQLLFYSVGIGQISSEVPQNLSASRPQDRQFILSSKKLLLSDSGFYLCAWSAPRGDEQYFGPGTRLTVT.

The rearrangement links TRBV28 to TRBJ1-2; no reliable D call. CDR1 and CDR2 from the germline V gene are MDHEN and SYDVKM. The CDR3 loop spans 13 amino acids. V was pared by 5 bases and J by 7 bases, with 14 bases between. This CDR3 reads CASSREPGSGYTF. CDR3 DNA: TGTGCCAGCAGTCGCGAGCCCGGTTCTGGCTACACCTTC.

The chain couples TRBV6-2 or TRBV6-3 to TRBJ1-1; D perhaps matches TRBD1 (6 bases). This CDR3 is built from 13 residues. The V gene lost 4 bases and the J gene lost 5 bases, with 11 bases spanning the gap. Germline V gives CDR1 MNHEY, CDR2 SVGEGT. DNA of the CDR3: TGTGCCAGCAGTTTGACAGGATGGACTGAAGCTTTCTTT. It translates to CASSLTGWTEAFF.